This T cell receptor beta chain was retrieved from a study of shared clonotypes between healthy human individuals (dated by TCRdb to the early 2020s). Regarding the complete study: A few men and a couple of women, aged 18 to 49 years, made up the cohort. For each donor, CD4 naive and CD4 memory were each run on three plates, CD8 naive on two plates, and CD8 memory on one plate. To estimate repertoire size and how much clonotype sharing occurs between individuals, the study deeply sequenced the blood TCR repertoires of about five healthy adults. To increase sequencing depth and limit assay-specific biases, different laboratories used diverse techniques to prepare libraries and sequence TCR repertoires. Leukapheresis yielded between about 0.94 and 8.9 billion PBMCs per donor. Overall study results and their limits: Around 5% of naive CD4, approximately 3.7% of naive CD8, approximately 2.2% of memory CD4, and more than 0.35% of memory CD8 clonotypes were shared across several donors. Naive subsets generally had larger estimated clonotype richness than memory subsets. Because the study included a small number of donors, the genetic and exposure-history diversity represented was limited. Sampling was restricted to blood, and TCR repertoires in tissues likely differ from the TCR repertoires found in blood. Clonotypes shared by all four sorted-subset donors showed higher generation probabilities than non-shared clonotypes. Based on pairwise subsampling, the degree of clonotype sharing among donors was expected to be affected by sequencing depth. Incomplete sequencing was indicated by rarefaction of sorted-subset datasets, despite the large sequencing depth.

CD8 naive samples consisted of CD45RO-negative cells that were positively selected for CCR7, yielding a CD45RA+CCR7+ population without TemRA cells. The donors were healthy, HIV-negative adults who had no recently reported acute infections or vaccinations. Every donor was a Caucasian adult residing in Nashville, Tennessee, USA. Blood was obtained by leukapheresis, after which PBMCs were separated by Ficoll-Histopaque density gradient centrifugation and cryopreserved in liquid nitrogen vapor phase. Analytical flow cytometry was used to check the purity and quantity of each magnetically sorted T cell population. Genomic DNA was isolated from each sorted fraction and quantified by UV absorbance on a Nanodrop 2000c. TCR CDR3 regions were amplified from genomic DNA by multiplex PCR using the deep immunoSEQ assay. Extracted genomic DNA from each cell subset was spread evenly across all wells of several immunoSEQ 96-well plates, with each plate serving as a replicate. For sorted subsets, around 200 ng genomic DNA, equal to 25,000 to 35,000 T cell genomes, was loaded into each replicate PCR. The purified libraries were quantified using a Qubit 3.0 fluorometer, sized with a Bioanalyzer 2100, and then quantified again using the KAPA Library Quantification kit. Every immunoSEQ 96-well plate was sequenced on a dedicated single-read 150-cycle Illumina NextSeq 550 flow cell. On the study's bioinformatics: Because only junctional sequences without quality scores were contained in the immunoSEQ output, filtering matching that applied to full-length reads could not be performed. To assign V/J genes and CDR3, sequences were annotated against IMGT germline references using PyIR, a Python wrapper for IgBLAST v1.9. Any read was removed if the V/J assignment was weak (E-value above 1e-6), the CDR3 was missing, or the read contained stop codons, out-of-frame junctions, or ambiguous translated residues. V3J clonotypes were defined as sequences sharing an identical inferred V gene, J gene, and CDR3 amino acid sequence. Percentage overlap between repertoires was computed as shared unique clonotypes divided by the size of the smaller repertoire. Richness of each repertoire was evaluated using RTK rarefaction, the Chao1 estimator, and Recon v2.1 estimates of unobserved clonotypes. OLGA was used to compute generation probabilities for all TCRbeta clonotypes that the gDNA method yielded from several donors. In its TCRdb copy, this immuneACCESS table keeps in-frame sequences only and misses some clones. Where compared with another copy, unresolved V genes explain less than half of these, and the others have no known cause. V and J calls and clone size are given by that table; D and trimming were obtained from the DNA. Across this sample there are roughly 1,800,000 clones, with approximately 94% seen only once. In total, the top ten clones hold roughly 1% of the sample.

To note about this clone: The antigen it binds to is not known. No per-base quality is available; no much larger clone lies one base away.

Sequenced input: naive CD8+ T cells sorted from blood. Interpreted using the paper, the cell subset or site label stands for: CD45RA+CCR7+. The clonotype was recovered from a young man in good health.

The nucleotide sequence reads TGTGCCTGGAGTGACGGGACACCACAAGAGACCCAGTACTTC. This codes for CAWSDGTPQETQYF. The chain joins TRBV30 to TRBJ2-5; the D gene is possibly TRBD1, with 6 bases matching. Trimming costs V 1 base and J 2 bases, and their ends lie 11 bases apart. The CDR3 runs 14 residues from the cysteine to the phenylalanine. Here the CDR3 DNA is all that survives: 42 bases in frame from base 1. The germline V gene encodes CDR1 GTSNPN and CDR2 SVGIG (reference sequence).